This T cell receptor beta chain came from a study of control samples from healthy donors and cancer patients. Libraries were prepared by immunoSEQ multiplex PCR; TCRdb keeps only in-frame clonotypes and omits some of them. The table includes approximately 100,000 clones, 70% to 90% detected once. Trimming at V came to 4 bases and at J to 5 bases, leaving 1 base not matched to a gene. Looked up from germline, CDR1 is SGHTA and CDR2 is FQGTGA. CDR3 length: 13 amino acids. The TCR was taken from a man aged 25 to 40 in good health. The J gene is TRBJ2-2, the V gene TRBV7-3, with TRBD1 matching over 7 bases. Material for sequencing was blood. The CDR3 spells CASSSGGTGELFF. As DNA, the CDR3 is TGTGCCAGCAGCTCAGGGGGAACCGGGGAGCTGTTTTTT.